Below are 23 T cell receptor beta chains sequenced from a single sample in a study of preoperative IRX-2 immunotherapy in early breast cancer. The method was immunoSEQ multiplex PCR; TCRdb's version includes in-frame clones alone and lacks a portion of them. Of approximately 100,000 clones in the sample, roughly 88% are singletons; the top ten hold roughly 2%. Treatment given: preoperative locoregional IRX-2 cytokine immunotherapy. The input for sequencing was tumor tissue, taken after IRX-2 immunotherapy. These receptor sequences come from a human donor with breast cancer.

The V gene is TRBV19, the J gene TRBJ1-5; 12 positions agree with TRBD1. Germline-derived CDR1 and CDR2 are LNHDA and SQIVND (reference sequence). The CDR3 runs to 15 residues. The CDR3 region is CASRGTGGGNQPQHF. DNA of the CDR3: TGTGCTTCAAGGGGGACAGGGGGCGGCAATCAGCCCCAGCATTTT.

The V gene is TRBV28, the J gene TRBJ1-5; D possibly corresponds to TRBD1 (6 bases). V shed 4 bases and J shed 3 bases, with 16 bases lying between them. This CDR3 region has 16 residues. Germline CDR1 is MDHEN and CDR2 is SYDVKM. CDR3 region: CASSSPGKGVNQPQHF. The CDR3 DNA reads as TGTGCCAGCAGTTCCCCCGGGAAGGGGGTCAATCAGCCCCAGCATTTT.

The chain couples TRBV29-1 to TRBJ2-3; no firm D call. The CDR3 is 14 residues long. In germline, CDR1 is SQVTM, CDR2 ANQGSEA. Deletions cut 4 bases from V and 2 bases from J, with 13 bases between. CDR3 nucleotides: TGCAGCGTTGCGTCGCAGGCTGTCACAGATACGCAGTATTTT. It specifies CSVASQAVTDTQYF.

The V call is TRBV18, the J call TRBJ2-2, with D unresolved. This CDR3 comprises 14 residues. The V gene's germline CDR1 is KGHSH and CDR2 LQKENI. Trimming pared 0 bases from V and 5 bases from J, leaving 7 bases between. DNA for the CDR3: TGTGCCAGCTCACCACCGGTAGGGACCGGGGAGCTGTTTTTT. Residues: CASSPPVGTGELFF. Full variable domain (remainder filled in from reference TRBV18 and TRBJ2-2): NAGVMQNPRHLVRRRGQEARLRCSPMKGHSHVYWYRQLPEEGLKFMVYLQKENIIDESGMPKERFSAEFPKEGPSILRIQQVVRGDSAAYFCASSPPVGTGELFFGEGSRLTVL.

The CDR3 reads CASILRGANYGYTF. The CDR3 coding sequence is TGTGCCAGCATCCTGAGAGGGGCAAACTATGGCTACACCTTC. The chain uses TRBV7-4 and TRBJ1-2; a weak D match, TRBD1 (5 bases). V was cut by 7 bases and J by 2 bases, with 14 bases left in between. This CDR3 contains 14 residues. The germline CDR1 and CDR2 sequences are SGHVT and SQSDAQ.

The chain's CDR3 is CASSRPPAAYGYTF. The CDR3 DNA follows: TGCGCCAGCAGCCGCCCACCTGCAGCGTATGGCTACACCTTC. The chain has TRBV23-1 and TRBJ1-2; the D is unclear. TRBV23-1 is recorded as an ORF, its role being uncertain. V lost 6 bases and J lost 5, with 16 bases in between. This CDR3 region has 14 residues.

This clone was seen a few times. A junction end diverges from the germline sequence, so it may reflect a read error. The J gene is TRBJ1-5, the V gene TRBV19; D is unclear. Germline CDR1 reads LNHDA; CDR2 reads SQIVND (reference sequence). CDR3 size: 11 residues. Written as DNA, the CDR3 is TGTACCAGTAGTAAAGTTCAGCCCCAGCATTTT. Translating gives CTSSKVQPQHF.

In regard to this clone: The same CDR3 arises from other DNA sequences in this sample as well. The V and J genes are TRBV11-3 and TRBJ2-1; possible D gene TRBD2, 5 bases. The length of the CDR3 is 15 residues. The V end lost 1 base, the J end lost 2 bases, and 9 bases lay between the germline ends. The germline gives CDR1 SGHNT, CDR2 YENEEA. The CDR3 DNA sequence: TGTGCCAGCAGCTTAGGAGGGTCCACCTACAATGAGCAGTTCTTC. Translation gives CASSLGGSTYNEQFF. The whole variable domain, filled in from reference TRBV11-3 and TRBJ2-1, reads EAGVVQSPRYKIIEKKQPVAFWCNPISGHNTLYWYLQNLGQGPELLIRYENEEAVDDSQLPKDRFSAERLKGVDSTLKIQPAELGDSAVYLCASSLGGSTYNEQFFGPGTRLTVL.

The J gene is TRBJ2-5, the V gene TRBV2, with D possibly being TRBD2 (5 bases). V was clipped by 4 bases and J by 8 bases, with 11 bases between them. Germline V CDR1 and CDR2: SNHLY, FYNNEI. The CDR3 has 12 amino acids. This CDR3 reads CASSVLDYTQYF. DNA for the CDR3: TGTGCCAGCAGTGTCCTAGACTATACCCAGTACTTC.

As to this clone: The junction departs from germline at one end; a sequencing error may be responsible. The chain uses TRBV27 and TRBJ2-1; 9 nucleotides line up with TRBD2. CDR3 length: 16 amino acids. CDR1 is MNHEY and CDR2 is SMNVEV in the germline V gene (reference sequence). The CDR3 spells CATSDRAGLARNEQFF. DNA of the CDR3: TGTGCCACCAGTGATAGGGCAGGACTAGCGAGGAATGAGCAGTTCTTC.

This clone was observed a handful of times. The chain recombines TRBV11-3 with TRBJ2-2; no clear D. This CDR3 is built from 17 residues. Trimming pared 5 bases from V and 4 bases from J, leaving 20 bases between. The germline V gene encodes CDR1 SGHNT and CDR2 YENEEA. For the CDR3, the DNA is TGTGCCAGCAGCATACAGCCGGGTTCTATCGGCACCGGGGAGCTGTTTTTT. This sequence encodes CASSIQPGSIGTGELFF.

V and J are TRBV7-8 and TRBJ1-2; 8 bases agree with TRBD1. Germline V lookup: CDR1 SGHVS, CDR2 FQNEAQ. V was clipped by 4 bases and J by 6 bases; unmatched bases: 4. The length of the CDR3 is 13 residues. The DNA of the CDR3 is TGTGCCAGCAGCTGGCAGGGGGCCGATGGCTACACCTTC. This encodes CASSWQGADGYTF.

CDR3 amino acids: CASSDRQSSGNTIYF. The CDR3 DNA sequence: TGTGCCAGCAGTGATAGACAGTCCTCTGGAAACACCATATATTTT. The chain has TRBV6-8 and TRBJ1-3; D perhaps matches TRBD1 (5 bases). CDR3 length equals 15 residues. Trimming took off 5 bases at V and 0 bases at J, with 11 bases between the two ends. Germline V lookup: CDR1 MNHGY, CDR2 SAAAGT.

CDR3 DNA: TGTGCCAGCAGTTTATTGCAGGGGAACTATGGCTACACCTTC. It codes for CASSLLQGNYGYTF. This sequence joins TRBV28 and TRBJ1-2, with D possibly being TRBD1 (6 bases). CDR3 length: 14 amino acids. Trimming took off 1 base at V and 2 bases at J, with 8 bases between the two ends. CDR1 is MDHEN, CDR2 SYDVKM, per germline.

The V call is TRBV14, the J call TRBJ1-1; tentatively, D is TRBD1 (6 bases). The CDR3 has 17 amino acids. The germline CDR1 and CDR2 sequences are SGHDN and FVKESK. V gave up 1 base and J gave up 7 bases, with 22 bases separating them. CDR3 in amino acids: CASSQVGDTHTSFEAFF. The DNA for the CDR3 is TGTGCCAGCAGCCAAGTGGGGGACACACACACATCTTTTGAAGCTTTCTTT.

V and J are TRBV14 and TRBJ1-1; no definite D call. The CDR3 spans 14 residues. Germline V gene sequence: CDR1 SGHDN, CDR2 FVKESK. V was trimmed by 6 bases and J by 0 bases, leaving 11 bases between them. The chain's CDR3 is CASSLDFMNTEAFF. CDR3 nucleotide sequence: TGTGCCAGCAGTCTAGACTTTATGAACACTGAAGCTTTCTTT.

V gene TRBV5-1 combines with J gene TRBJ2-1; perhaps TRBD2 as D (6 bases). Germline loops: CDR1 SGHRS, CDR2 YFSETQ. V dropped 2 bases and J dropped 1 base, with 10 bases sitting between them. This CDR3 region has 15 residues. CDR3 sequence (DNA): TGCGCCAGCAGCTTTTGGGCGGGGTCCTACAATGAGCAGTTCTTC. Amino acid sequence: CASSFWAGSYNEQFF.

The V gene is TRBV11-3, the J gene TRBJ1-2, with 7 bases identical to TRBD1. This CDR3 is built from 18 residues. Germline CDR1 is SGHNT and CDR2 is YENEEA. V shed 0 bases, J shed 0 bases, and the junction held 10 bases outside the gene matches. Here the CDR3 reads CASSLDLRGRDANYGYTF. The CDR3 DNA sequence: TGTGCCAGCAGCTTAGATCTAAGGGGGCGCGACGCTAACTATGGCTACACCTTC.

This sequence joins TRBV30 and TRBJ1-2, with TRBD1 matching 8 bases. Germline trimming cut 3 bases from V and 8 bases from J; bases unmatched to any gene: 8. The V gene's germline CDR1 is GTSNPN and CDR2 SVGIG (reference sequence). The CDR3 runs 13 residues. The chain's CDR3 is CAWSPDREHGYTF. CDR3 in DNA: TGTGCCTGGAGCCCGGACAGGGAGCACGGCTACACCTTC.

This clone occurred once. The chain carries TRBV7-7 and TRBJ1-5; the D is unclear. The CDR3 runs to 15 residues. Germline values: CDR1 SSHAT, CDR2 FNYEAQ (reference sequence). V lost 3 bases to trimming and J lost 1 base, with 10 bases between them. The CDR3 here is CASSLGYTSNQPQHF. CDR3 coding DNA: TGTGCCAGCAGCTTGGGTTACACGAGCAATCAGCCCCAGCATTTT.

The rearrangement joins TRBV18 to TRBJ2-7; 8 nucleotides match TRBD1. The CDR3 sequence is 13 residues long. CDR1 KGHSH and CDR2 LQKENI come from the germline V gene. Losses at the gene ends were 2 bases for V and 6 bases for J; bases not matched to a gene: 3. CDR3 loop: CASSPSQGGEQYF. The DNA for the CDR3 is TGTGCCAGCTCACCATCACAGGGGGGCGAGCAGTACTTC.

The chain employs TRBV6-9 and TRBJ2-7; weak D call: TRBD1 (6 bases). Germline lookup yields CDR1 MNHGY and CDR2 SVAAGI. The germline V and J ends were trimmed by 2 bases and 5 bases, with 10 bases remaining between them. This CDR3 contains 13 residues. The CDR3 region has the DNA TGTGCCAGCAGTTATGTCCCAGGGGACGAGCAGTACTTC. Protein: CASSYVPGDEQYF.

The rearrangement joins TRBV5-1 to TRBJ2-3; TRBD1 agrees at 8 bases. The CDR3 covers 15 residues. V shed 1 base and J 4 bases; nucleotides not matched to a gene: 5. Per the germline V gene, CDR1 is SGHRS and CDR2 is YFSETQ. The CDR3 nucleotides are TGCGCCAGCAGCTTGATCACAGGGGGTTCAGATACGCAGTATTTT. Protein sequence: CASSLITGGSDTQYF.